The sequence of this T cell receptor (beta chain) was determined in a study of CD8+CD57+ T cells in acquired aplastic anemia. Background on the study: DNA from sorted CD4+ and CD8+ cells averaged about 3.2 ug. Study results and limitations: Patients and controls had CD8+ Simpson's diversity values that were not significantly distinct. In common between the patients and the controls were approximately 30 CD8+ CDR3 sequences.

By flow cytometry, patients selected for sequencing had shown an expansion of CD8+CD57+ cells. Severe acquired aplastic anemia was the diagnosis recorded for all patients. Between the trimmed V and J ends, which lost 4 bases and 5 bases, there was a span of 6 bases. The CDR3 spans 11 residues. Germline V gene sequence: CDR1 MNHEY, CDR2 SVGAGI. Regarding this clonotype: The antigen is undetermined.

Genomic DNA provided the template from which TCR beta VDJ and CDR3 profiles were obtained. TCRdb reprocessed the reads with MiXCR, giving one entry per CDR3 protein. The data contain 75,000 to 80,000 distinct CDR3 sequences, roughly 70% of them singletons. This receptor was obtained from a human donor with aplastic anemia. This rearrangement joins TRBV6-5 to TRBJ2-7; D unclear. The sample was sorted CD4+, CD8+, or CD8+CD57+ T cells (not recorded which) from PBMCs. The CDR3 is CASSFLDEQYF. The CDR3 DNA is TGTGCCAGCAGTTTCCTGGACGAGCAGTACTTC.